Listed here is a single TCR beta chain. The target antigen is unknown. The source of the sample is a study of response to subunit inactivated influenza vaccine. Study results and caveats: Few new T cells, the authors suggested, are recruited by each seasonal influenza vaccination.

The germline gives CDR1 MNHEY, CDR2 SMNVEV (reference sequence). The trim removed 3 bases at V and 9 bases at J, leaving 3 bases unmatched. The CDR3 extends over 14 amino acids. From the RT-PCR reads, TCRdb called clonotypes with MiXCR, one entry per CDR3 protein. Seen here are 300,000 to 350,000 distinct CDR3 sequences, about a fifth observed once, and the top ten hold approximately 10%. The clonotype was recovered from a man between 50 and 69 years old who received an inactivated influenza vaccine. The chain uses TRBV27 and TRBJ1-6, with TRBD1 matching over 9 bases. The source was PBMCs from blood, collected about 20 months after vaccination. The CDR3 DNA is TGTGCCAGCAGTTTCTCGGGACAGGGTTCACCCCTCCACTTT. It yields the protein CASSFSGQGSPLHF.